These T cell receptor beta chains were read from a single sample in a study of long-term antiretroviral therapy in people with HIV. Produced via immunoSEQ multiplex PCR; TCRdb's table is partial and in-frame only. This sample yields about 28,000 clones, of which 80% to 90% are seen a single time; about 3.9% belongs to the top ten. The sequenced sample was unsorted PBMCs, obtained 1.8 years after starting antiretroviral therapy. These receptors all come from a woman aged 18-29 years with HIV. CDR3s include the opening cysteine and the closing phenylalanine or tryptophan. A D gene is named only where the DNA matches it firmly. Rows give clone size only sometimes, using once, few, many, or a class for an expanded clone.

once	TRBV7-9	TRBJ2-2	TRBD1	TGTGCCAGCAGCCCACTCCCGACAGGGTCCGGGGAGCTGTTTTTT	CASSPLPTGSGELFF
NA	TRBV25-1	TRBJ2-7	NA	TGTGCCAGCGGAGGCCGTAGGAACTCCTACGAGCAGTACTTC	CASGGRRNSYEQYF
NA	TRBV7-9	TRBJ2-5	NA	TGTGCCAGCAGCTATCAAGAGACCCAGTACTTC	CASSYQETQYF
NA	TRBV7-8	TRBJ1-6	NA	TGTGCCAGCAGCTTAGTTACGTCATCACCCCTCCACTTT	CASSLVTSSPLHF
NA	TRBV7-2	TRBJ2-1	TRBD1	TGTGCCAGCAGCTTTCGACAGGGGAACAATGAGCAGTTCTTC	CASSFRQGNNEQFF
once	TRBV19	TRBJ1-3	NA	TGTGCCAGTAGTTACCCCAGCTCTGGAAACACCATATATTTT	CASSYPSSGNTIYF
NA	TRBV7-2	TRBJ2-5	NA	TGTGCCAGCAGCCAAAACGGGCAAGAGACCCAGTACTTC	CASSQNGQETQYF
NA	TRBV5-1	TRBJ2-1	NA	TGCGCCAGCAGCTTGGCAGGGACTGGCCCCAATGAGCAGTTCTTC	CASSLAGTGPNEQFF
NA	TRBV11-2	TRBJ2-2	NA	TGTGCCAGCACCGCCGGTGGGCCCGGCACCGGGGAGCTGTTTTTT	CASTAGGPGTGELFF
NA	TRBV28	TRBJ1-2	NA	TGTGCCAGCAGCCTAGGACAGAGAAACTATGGCTACACCTTC	CASSLGQRNYGYTF
NA	TRBV19	TRBJ2-1	NA	TGTGCCAGTAAGGAGCGGAGCTCCTACAATGAGCAGTTCTTC	CASKERSSYNEQFF
NA	TRBV5-1	TRBJ1-1	NA	TGCGCCAGCAGCTTGGAACGGTCGGGGGGGGTTAGAACTGAAGCTTTCTTT	CASSLERSGGVRTEAFF
NA	TRBV15	TRBJ2-1	NA	TGTGCCACCAGCAGACCTGGACAGAACAATGAGCAGTTCTTC	CATSRPGQNNEQFF
NA	TRBV6-6	TRBJ2-5	NA	TGTGCCAGCAGTTACTCGCAGTCGGCCCAGTACTTC	CASSYSQSAQYF
NA	TRBV7-6	TRBJ2-2	NA	TGTGCCAGCACAGCCCTGAGGGCCAGCGGGCCCACCGGGGAGCTGTTTTTT	CASTALRASGPTGELFF
NA	TRBV2	TRBJ2-1	NA	TGTGCCAGCAGTCCCTACGGGAGCGTAGGCAATGAGCAGTTCTTC	CASSPYGSVGNEQFF
NA	TRBV15	TRBJ2-5	NA	TGTGCCACCAGCAGAGATCCGGGGGAGACCCAGTACTTC	CATSRDPGETQYF